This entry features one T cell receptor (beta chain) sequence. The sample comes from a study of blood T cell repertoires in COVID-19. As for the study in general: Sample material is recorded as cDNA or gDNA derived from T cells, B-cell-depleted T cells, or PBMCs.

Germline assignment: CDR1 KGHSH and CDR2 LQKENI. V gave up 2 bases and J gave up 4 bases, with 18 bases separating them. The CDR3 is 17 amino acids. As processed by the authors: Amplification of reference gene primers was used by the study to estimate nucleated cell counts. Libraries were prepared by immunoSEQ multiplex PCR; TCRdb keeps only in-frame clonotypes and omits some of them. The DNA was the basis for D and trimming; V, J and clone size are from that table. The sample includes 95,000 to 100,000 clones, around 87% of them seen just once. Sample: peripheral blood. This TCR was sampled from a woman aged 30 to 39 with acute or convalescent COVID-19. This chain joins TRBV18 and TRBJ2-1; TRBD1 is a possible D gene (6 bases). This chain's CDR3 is CASSPVSGEGRYNEQFF. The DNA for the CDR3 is TGTGCCAGCTCACCAGTGTCAGGGGAAGGGAGATACAATGAGCAGTTCTTC.